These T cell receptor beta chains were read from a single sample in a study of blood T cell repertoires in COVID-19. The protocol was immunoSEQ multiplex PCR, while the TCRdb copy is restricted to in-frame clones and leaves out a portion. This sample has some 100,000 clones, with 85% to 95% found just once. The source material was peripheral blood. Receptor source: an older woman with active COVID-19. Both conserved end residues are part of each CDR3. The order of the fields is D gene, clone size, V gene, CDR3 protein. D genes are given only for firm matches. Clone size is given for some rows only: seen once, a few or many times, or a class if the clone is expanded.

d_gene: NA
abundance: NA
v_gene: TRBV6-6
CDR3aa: CASTWGEKLFF

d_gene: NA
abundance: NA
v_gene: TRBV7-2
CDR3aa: CASSGRDFLNEQFF

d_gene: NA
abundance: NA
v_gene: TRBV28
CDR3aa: CASSSILGNTIYF

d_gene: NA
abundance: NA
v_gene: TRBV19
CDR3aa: CASSDQVNQPQHF

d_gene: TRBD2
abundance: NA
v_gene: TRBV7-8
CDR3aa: CASSQGNSGPDTQYF

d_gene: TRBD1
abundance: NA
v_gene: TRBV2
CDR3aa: CASTRDRGETDTQYF

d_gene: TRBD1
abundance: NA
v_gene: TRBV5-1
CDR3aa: CASSSGDRGLEDTQYF

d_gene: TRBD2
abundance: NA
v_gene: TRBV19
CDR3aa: CASSAKGTSGSWGSSYNEQFF

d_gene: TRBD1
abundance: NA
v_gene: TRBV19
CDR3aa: CASTGTGGVQPQHF

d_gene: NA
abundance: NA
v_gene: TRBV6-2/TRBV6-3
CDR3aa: CASSYTGLGKNIQYF

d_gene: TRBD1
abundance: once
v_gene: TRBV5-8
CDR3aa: CASSFGQGAYSDTQYF

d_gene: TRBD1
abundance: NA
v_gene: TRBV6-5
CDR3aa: CASSGTAPYGYTF

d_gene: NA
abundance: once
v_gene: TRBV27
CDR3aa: CASSPGTEHSPLHF

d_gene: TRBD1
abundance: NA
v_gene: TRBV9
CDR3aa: CASSVESGGTGGYTF

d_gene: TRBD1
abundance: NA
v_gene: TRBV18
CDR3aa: CASSPPGTVNTEAFF

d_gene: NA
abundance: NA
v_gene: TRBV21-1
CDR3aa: CASSKGTEAVGTNEKLFF

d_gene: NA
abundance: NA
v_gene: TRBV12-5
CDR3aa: CASGTGFPGAQYF

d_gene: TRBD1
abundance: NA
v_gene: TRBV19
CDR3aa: CASSDSGGSNQPQHF